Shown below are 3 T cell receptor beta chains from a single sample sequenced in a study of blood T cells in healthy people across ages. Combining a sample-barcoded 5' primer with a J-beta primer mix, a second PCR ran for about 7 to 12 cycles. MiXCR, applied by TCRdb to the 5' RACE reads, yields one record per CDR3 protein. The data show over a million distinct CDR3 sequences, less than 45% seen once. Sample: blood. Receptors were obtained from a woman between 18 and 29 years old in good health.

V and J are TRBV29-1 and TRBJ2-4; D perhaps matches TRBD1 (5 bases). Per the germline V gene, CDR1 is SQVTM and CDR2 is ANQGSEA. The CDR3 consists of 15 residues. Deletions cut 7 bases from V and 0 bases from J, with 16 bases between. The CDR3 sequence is CSADGRAPAKNIQYF. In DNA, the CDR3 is TGCAGCGCTGATGGCAGGGCCCCAGCCAAAAACATTCAGTACTTC.

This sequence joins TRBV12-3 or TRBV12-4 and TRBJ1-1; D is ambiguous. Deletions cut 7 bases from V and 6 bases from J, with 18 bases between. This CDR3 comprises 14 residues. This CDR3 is CASKFPDPYPEAFF. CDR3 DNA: TGTGCCAGCAAATTTCCGGACCCATACCCTGAAGCTTTCTTT.

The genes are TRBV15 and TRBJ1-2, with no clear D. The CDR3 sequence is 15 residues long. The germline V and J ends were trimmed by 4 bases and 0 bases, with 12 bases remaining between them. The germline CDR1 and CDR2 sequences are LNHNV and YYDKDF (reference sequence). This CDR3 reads CATSMEDSSNYGYTF. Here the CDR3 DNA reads TGTGCCACCAGCATGGAGGACTCTTCTAACTATGGCTACACCTTC.